These T cell receptor beta chains were read from a single sample in a study of shared clonotypes between healthy human individuals. The method was immunoSEQ multiplex PCR; TCRdb's version includes in-frame clones alone and lacks a portion of them. The table shows approximately 2.4 million clones, with approximately 94% occurring only once. The sequenced material came from naive CD4+ T cells sorted from blood. These receptors were obtained from a man younger than 35 in good health. CDR3s include the opening cysteine and the closing phenylalanine or tryptophan. A D gene is named only where the DNA matches it firmly. Part of the rows lack a size; the others show once, few, many or a class for expanded clones.

abundance,d_gene,v_gene,j_gene,CDR3aa,CDR3nt
.,TRBD2,TRBV27,TRBJ2-5,CASSSRLAGGTKRTQYF,TGTGCCAGCAGTTCCCGACTAGCGGGGGGGACGAAGAGGACCCAGTACTTC
.,TRBD1,TRBV18,TRBJ2-7,CASSPDWGRGTEQYF,TGTGCCAGCTCACCGGACTGGGGCAGGGGGACCGAGCAGTACTTC
.,.,TRBV15,TRBJ1-6,CATSRGGGTYNSPLHF,TGTGCCACCAGCAGAGGTGGGGGGACCTATAATTCACCCCTCCACTTT
.,.,TRBV5-6,TRBJ2-5,CASSPRQTRRGQTQYF,TGTGCCAGCAGCCCTCGACAGACTCGCCGGGGGCAGACCCAGTACTTC
.,.,TRBV20-1,TRBJ2-7,CSASSGVEQYF,TGCAGTGCTAGTTCAGGGGTCGAGCAGTACTTC
.,.,TRBV2,TRBJ1-2,CASTGDANYGYTF,TGTGCCAGCACAGGGGACGCTAACTATGGCTACACCTTC
.,TRBD2,TRBV2,TRBJ2-2,CASSELAGGTTGELFF,TGTGCCAGCAGTGAGTTAGCGGGGGGGACCACCGGGGAGCTGTTTTTT
.,.,TRBV5-4,TRBJ1-2,CASSPSIAGTGYGYTF,TGTGCCAGCAGCCCCTCAATTGCCGGGACGGGATATGGCTACACCTTC
.,TRBD1,TRBV9,TRBJ2-4,CASSVSFRDRNIQYF,TGTGCCAGCAGCGTCTCCTTCCGGGACAGAAACATTCAGTACTTC
.,.,TRBV28,TRBJ1-6,CASSLLTVDNSPLHF,TGTGCCAGCAGTTTACTGACAGTAGATAATTCACCCCTCCACTTT
.,TRBD1,TRBV19,TRBJ1-1,CASSGWTGFTEAFF,TGTGCCAGTAGTGGGTGGACAGGGTTCACTGAAGCTTTCTTT
.,.,TRBV2,TRBJ1-1,CASTGVGMNTEAFF,TGTGCCAGCACAGGGGTGGGGATGAACACTGAAGCTTTCTTT
.,TRBD1,TRBV5-4,TRBJ2-7,CASSQPGQGTYEQYF,TGTGCCAGCAGTCAGCCGGGACAGGGAACCTACGAGCAGTACTTC
once,.,TRBV7-9,TRBJ1-5,CASSNRDANQPQHF,TGTGCCAGCAGTAACAGGGATGCTAATCAGCCCCAGCATTTT
.,.,TRBV15,TRBJ2-1,CATSGRVGGNGEQFF,TGTGCCACCAGCGGCAGAGTGGGAGGTAACGGTGAGCAGTTCTTC
.,TRBD1,TRBV2,TRBJ1-5,CASSAPGQGGQPQHF,TGTGCCAGCAGCGCGCCGGGACAGGGCGGTCAGCCCCAGCATTTT
.,TRBD1,TRBV7-8,TRBJ1-5,CASSRQGLSNQPQHF,TGTGCCAGCAGTCGACAGGGTCTAAGCAATCAGCCCCAGCATTTT
.,.,TRBV10-3,TRBJ1-6,CAISGIGGQSNSPLHF,TGTGCCATCAGTGGAATTGGGGGGCAATCGAATTCACCCCTCCACTTT
.,.,TRBV6-5,TRBJ1-1,CASSRSGYTEAFF,TGTGCCAGCAGCCGCTCAGGGTACACTGAAGCTTTCTTT
once,TRBD2,TRBV5-1,TRBJ2-3,CASTPTSGRTTSTDTQYF,TGCGCCAGCACCCCCACTAGCGGGAGGACAACTAGCACAGATACGCAGTATTTT
.,.,TRBV20-1,TRBJ2-2,CSDRHTGELFF,TGCAGTGACAGGCACACCGGGGAGCTGTTTTTT
.,.,TRBV29-1,TRBJ2-1,CSAVDGGNEQFF,TGCAGCGCCGTGGACGGGGGCAATGAGCAGTTCTTC